The T cell receptor beta chain under discussion was sequenced for a study of T cells in tumors after PD-1 blockade. Clones were sequenced by immunoSEQ multiplex PCR, and TCRdb holds only the in-frame ones, with some missing. The sample carries tens of thousands of clones, approximately 79% recorded once. Germline V CDR1 and CDR2: SGHKS, YYEKEE (reference sequence). Trimming cost V 0 bases and J 4 bases; bases outside gene matches: 7. This CDR3 is 16 amino acids long. The V gene is TRBV5-5, the J gene TRBJ2-1; TRBD1 matches at 7 bases. The specimen comprised PBMCs, sampled before anti-PD-1 therapy. The clonotype comes from a human donor with advanced basal cell or squamous cell carcinoma (not recorded which). CDR3 nucleotide sequence: TGTGCCAGCAGCTTGGTAGGGACAGAAACTTACAATGAGCAGTTCTTC. It translates to CASSLVGTETYNEQFF.